The 30 T cell receptor beta chains below come from one sample, sequenced in a study of OX40 agonist ivuxolimab in advanced cancers. The method was immunoSEQ multiplex PCR; TCRdb's version includes in-frame clones alone and lacks a portion of them. The table lists some 45,000 clones, approximately 83% of them singletons. Sequencing used CD4+ or CD8+ T cells sorted from blood, obtained in a trial of the OX40 agonist ivuxolimab. The source of these receptors is an adult with an advanced solid tumor such as melanoma, head and neck, liver or kidney cancer.

The chain has TRBV18 and TRBJ2-3; 14 bases fit TRBD2. V shed 4 bases, J shed 3 bases, and the junction held 3 bases outside the gene matches. In germline, CDR1 is KGHSH, CDR2 LQKENI. This CDR3 spans 16 amino acids. CDR3 nucleotide sequence: TGTGCCAGCTCACTGGGACTAGCGGGGGTGACAGATACGCAGTATTTT. It encodes CASSLGLAGVTDTQYF.

V usage is TRBV7-2 and J usage is TRBJ1-4; 10 bases line up with TRBD1. Germline V CDR1 and CDR2: SGHTA, FQGNSA. The CDR3 runs 15 residues. V was clipped by 0 bases and J by 8 bases; unmatched bases: 3. The CDR3 DNA follows: TGTGCCAGCAGCTTAGCGACAGGGGGCAACGAAAAACTGTTTTTT. Translation: CASSLATGGNEKLFF.

The chain has TRBV27 and TRBJ1-5, with D perhaps matching TRBD1 (6 bases). In germline, CDR1 is MNHEY, CDR2 SMNVEV (reference sequence). There are 14 residues in the CDR3. Deletions cut 5 bases from V and 5 bases from J, with 13 bases between. This chain's CDR3 is CASSPRDTYQPQHF. CDR3 DNA: TGTGCCAGCAGTCCCCGGGACACCTATCAGCCCCAGCATTTT.

The V and J genes are TRBV6-1 and TRBJ1-3, with 8 bases that match TRBD1. V dropped 2 bases and J dropped 3; count of bases not matched to a gene: 3. CDR3 length: 15 amino acids. Germline loops: CDR1 MNHNS, CDR2 SASEGT. The CDR3, as DNA: TGTGCCAGCAGTGAACAGGGGGCTATTGGAAACACCATATATTTT. It translates to CASSEQGAIGNTIYF.

The J gene is TRBJ1-2, the V gene TRBV19; 10 bases fit TRBD1. Germline loops: CDR1 LNHDA, CDR2 SQIVND (reference sequence). The CDR3 sequence is 16 residues long. Unmatched junction bases numbered 5, after V lost 2 bases and J lost 2 bases. This CDR3 reads CASSIPGQGTNYGYTF. Here the CDR3 DNA reads TGTGCCAGTAGTATACCGGGACAGGGGACCAACTATGGCTACACCTTC. Variable domain in full (rest from reference TRBV19 and TRBJ1-2): DGGITQSPKYLFRKEGQNVTLSCEQNLNHDAMYWYRQDPGQGLRLIYYSQIVNDFQKGDIAEGYSVSREKKESFPLTVTSAQKNPTAFYLCASSIPGQGTNYGYTFGSGTRLTVV.

The chain joins TRBV28 to TRBJ2-1, with D maybe TRBD2 (5 bases). Trimming pared 6 bases from V and 8 bases from J, leaving 20 bases between. This CDR3 region has 15 residues. Germline CDR1 is MDHEN and CDR2 is SYDVKM. The CDR3 DNA reads TGTGCCAGCAGCCTAACCCAACTAGATGGCGATGAGCAGTTCTTC. It encodes CASSLTQLDGDEQFF.

The gene calls are TRBV5-6 and TRBJ2-7, with D perhaps TRBD1 or TRBD2 (5 bases each). Germline lookup yields CDR1 SGHDT and CDR2 YYEEEE. CDR3 length equals 14 residues. V was pared by 0 bases and J by 3 bases, with 10 bases between. The CDR3, as DNA: TGTGCCAGCAGCTTGGTGGGGGAAGTCTACGAGCAGTACTTC. It specifies CASSLVGEVYEQYF. Looking up the rest from reference TRBV5-6 and TRBJ2-7 gives the full variable domain: DAGVTQSPTHLIKTRGQQVTLRCSPKSGHDTVSWYQQALGQGPQFIFQYYEEEERQRGNFPDRFSGHQFPNYSSELNVNALLLGDSALYLCASSLVGEVYEQYFGPGTRLTVT.

This sequence joins TRBV7-3 and TRBJ2-1; 14 bases align to TRBD2. V dropped 4 bases and J dropped 11; count of bases not matched to a gene: 7. The CDR3 loop spans 15 amino acids. Germline V gene lookup returns CDR1 SGHTA and CDR2 FQGTGA. CDR3 sequence reads: CASSSPGTSGSKQFF. The CDR3 DNA is TGTGCCAGCAGCTCACCCGGGACTAGCGGGAGTAAGCAGTTCTTC.

The chain joins TRBV6-6 to TRBJ2-5; D perhaps matches TRBD1 (6 bases). With 4 bases removed from V and 1 base from J, the gap between germline ends came to 13 bases. Germline values: CDR1 MNHNY, CDR2 SVGAGI (reference sequence). This CDR3 is 15 amino acids long. In DNA, the CDR3 is TGTGCCAGCAGTTTCCGCCGGGACATCCAAGAGACCCAGTACTTC. This sequence encodes CASSFRRDIQETQYF.

The chain uses TRBV27 and TRBJ2-2, with D uncertain. Germline CDR1 MNHEY, CDR2 SMNVEV (reference sequence). Trimming removed 8 bases from V and 3 bases from J, with 10 bases in between. The CDR3 is made up of 13 amino acids. CDR3 bases: TGTGCCAGCCTGAGATGGGACACCGGGGAGCTGTTTTTT. It is translated as CASLRWDTGELFF.

The chain is built from TRBV19 and TRBJ1-5; 11 bases map to TRBD1. The CDR3 sequence is 15 residues long. Looked up from germline, CDR1 is LNHDA and CDR2 is SQIVND (reference sequence). V shed 5 bases, J shed 7 bases, and the junction held 7 bases outside the gene matches. The CDR3 region is CASSFGTGGYQPQHF. For the CDR3, the DNA is TGTGCCAGTAGTTTCGGGACAGGGGGATACCAGCCCCAGCATTTT.

The chain joins TRBV15 to TRBJ1-4, with no clear D. Germline assignment: CDR1 LNHNV and CDR2 YYDKDF (reference sequence). This CDR3 spans 15 amino acids. V dropped 0 bases and J dropped 4 bases, with 9 bases sitting between them. The CDR3: CATSRDPGGNEKLFF. CDR3 bases: TGTGCCACCAGCAGAGATCCGGGCGGTAATGAAAAACTGTTTTTT.

The J gene is TRBJ2-7, the V gene TRBV27; 8 nucleotides line up with TRBD1. Unmatched junction bases numbered 22, after V lost 6 bases and J lost 6 bases. Germline V gene sequence: CDR1 MNHEY, CDR2 SMNVEV (reference sequence). This CDR3 spans 18 amino acids. The CDR3 DNA reads as TGTGCCAGCAGGATGACTGGACAGGGAATGTTTATGGGAGGCGAGCAGTACTTC. Its translation is CASRMTGQGMFMGGEQYF.

The chain recombines TRBV4-2 with TRBJ2-3; 7 bases match TRBD2. Germline CDR1 and CDR2: LGHNA and YNFKEQ. The CDR3 is 18 amino acids. J gave up 3 bases and V 0 bases, and 12 bases lay outside the gene matches. DNA of the CDR3: TGTGCCAGCAGCCAAGACCCCCCGGGCGGGAGTAGGACAGATACGCAGTATTTT. Translation gives CASSQDPPGGSRTDTQYF.

This sequence joins TRBV6-1 and TRBJ2-3; D might be TRBD1 or TRBD2, each matching 5 bases. The CDR3 sequence is 13 residues long. The ends were cut back, 7 bases at V and 2 bases at J, with 10 bases in the middle. In germline, CDR1 is MNHNS, CDR2 SASEGT. CDR3 nucleotide sequence: TGTGCCAGCAACGGGGCCTACACAGATACGCAGTATTTT. This translates into CASNGAYTDTQYF.

The genes are TRBV6-4 and TRBJ1-5, with a tentative D call TRBD1 (6 bases). Germline values: CDR1 MRHNA, CDR2 SNTAGT. There are 13 residues in the CDR3. Trimming took off 6 bases at V and 6 bases at J, with 12 bases between the two ends. The CDR3 nucleotides are TGTGCCAGCAGATCACAGGGCGGTCAGCCCCAGCATTTT. It encodes CASRSQGGQPQHF.

This sequence joins TRBV10-3 and TRBJ1-1; tentatively, D is TRBD1 (6 bases). CDR3 size: 13 residues. V was shortened by 6 bases and J by 0 bases, with 8 bases between the two germline ends. From germline, CDR1 is ENHRY and CDR2 SYGVKD. This chain's CDR3 is CAIRGGVNTEAFF. The CDR3 nucleotides are TGTGCCATCAGAGGGGGGGTGAACACTGAAGCTTTCTTT.

This sequence joins TRBV27 and TRBJ2-3, with D perhaps TRBD2 (6 bases). CDR3 length equals 16 residues. V gave up 5 bases and J gave up 7 bases, with 22 bases separating them. Germline-derived CDR1 and CDR2 are MNHEY and SMNVEV (reference sequence). The CDR3 DNA is TGTGCCAGCAGTGCCCGCGGAGGGCCCCTTGGTAATACGCAGTATTTT. It codes for CASSARGGPLGNTQYF.

The chain employs TRBV5-1 and TRBJ2-7, with 9 bases that match TRBD1. CDR1 is SGHRS, CDR2 YFSETQ, per germline. J gave up 6 bases and V 0 bases, and 4 bases lay outside the gene matches. This CDR3 spans 14 amino acids. The CDR3 sequence is CASSLGTGGSEQYF. The CDR3 DNA follows: TGCGCCAGCAGCTTGGGAACAGGGGGCTCCGAGCAGTACTTC.

The chain uses TRBV7-9 and TRBJ2-3; tentatively, D is TRBD1 (6 bases). The CDR3 is 15 amino acids. Between the trimmed V and J ends, which lost 4 bases and 0 bases, there was a span of 11 bases. In germline, CDR1 is SEHNR, CDR2 FQNEAQ (reference sequence). CDR3 in DNA: TGTGCCAGCAGCTACGGACAGAGTAGCACAGATACGCAGTATTTT. Amino acid sequence: CASSYGQSSTDTQYF.

This clone was seen once. The chain joins TRBV5-6 to TRBJ2-2; D is ambiguous. Between the trimmed V and J ends, which lost 3 bases and 5 bases, there was a span of 5 bases. The V gene's germline CDR1 is SGHDT and CDR2 YYEEEE. The CDR3 spans 12 residues. CDR3 residues: CASSWLTGELFF. In DNA form, the CDR3 reads TGTGCCAGCAGCTGGTTAACCGGGGAGCTGTTTTTT.

The J gene is TRBJ2-4, the V gene TRBV15; TRBD2 might be the D (6 bases). With 2 bases removed from V and 0 bases from J, the gap between germline ends came to 14 bases. CDR1 and CDR2 (germline): LNHNV, YYDKDF (reference sequence). This CDR3 has 17 amino acids. In DNA form, the CDR3 reads TGTGCCACCAGCAGACGACGGGGGACCCTAGCCAAAAACATTCAGTACTTC. Translation: CATSRRRGTLAKNIQYF.

This clone was detected only once. The gene calls are TRBV28 and TRBJ2-7, with 12 bases matching TRBD2. Germline assignment: CDR1 MDHEN and CDR2 SYDVKM. Trimming at V came to 6 bases and at J to 4 bases, leaving 16 bases not matched to a gene. This CDR3 region has 18 residues. CDR3: CASRTLGLGLAGGYEQYF. CDR3 coding DNA: TGTGCCAGCAGGACACTTGGGTTGGGGCTAGCGGGAGGGTACGAGCAGTACTTC.

V usage is TRBV19 and J usage is TRBJ2-2, with D perhaps TRBD1 (6 bases). V shed 1 base and J shed 6 bases, with 9 bases lying between them. The CDR3 runs 14 residues. Germline values: CDR1 LNHDA, CDR2 SQIVND (reference sequence). Written as DNA, the CDR3 is TGTGCCAGTAGTATAGGACAGGTCCCCGGGGAGCTGTTTTTT. It translates to CASSIGQVPGELFF.

The chain links TRBV7-3 to TRBJ2-1; 9 nucleotides agree with TRBD1. The V gene end was trimmed by 5 bases and the J gene end by 4 bases; junction bases not matched to a gene: 3. The CDR3 sequence is 14 residues long. Per the germline V gene, CDR1 is SGHTA and CDR2 is FQGTGA. CDR3 sequence reads: CASSPDRGYNEQFF. In DNA, the CDR3 is TGTGCCAGCAGCCCAGACAGGGGGTACAATGAGCAGTTCTTC.

This chain connects TRBV6-6 to TRBJ2-5; a weak D match, TRBD2 (5 bases). The germline V gene has CDR1 MNHNY and CDR2 SVGAGI (reference sequence). V was clipped by 5 bases and J by 5 bases, with 6 bases between them. This CDR3 has 11 amino acids. CDR3 residues: CASSGGETQYF. As DNA, the CDR3 is TGTGCCAGCAGTGGAGGCGAGACCCAGTACTTC.

V and J are TRBV28 and TRBJ2-5, with 15 bases aligning to TRBD2. The CDR3 extends over 18 amino acids. J was trimmed by 4 bases and V by 1 base; bases with no gene match: 7. CDR1 is MDHEN and CDR2 is SYDVKM in the germline V gene. CDR3 DNA sequence: TGTGCCAGCAGTTTATACCCGGGACTAGCGGGAGGTATAGAGACCCAGTACTTC. It is translated as CASSLYPGLAGGIETQYF.

The chain recombines TRBV6-1 with TRBJ1-6; D ambiguous. In germline, CDR1 is MNHNS, CDR2 SASEGT. The germline V and J ends were trimmed by 4 bases and 0 bases, with 10 bases remaining between them. The CDR3 is made up of 16 amino acids. The CDR3: CASSVVESSYNSPLHF. CDR3 DNA: TGTGCCAGCAGTGTAGTTGAGAGCTCCTATAATTCACCCCTCCACTTT.

The chain employs TRBV21-1 and TRBJ2-1; TRBD2, the table's D call, was not compared with the DNA. TRBV21-1 is noted as a pseudogene. The CDR3 covers 16 residues. As DNA, the CDR3 is TGTGCCAGCAGCAATCCACTAGAAGATTTACCGGGCGAGCAGTTCTTC. Protein: CASSNPLEDLPGEQFF.

The chain uses TRBV7-6 and TRBJ2-1; D possibly corresponds to TRBD2 (6 bases). The germline CDR1 and CDR2 sequences are SGHVS and FNYEAQ. The CDR3 covers 15 residues. V was cut by 1 base and J by 3 bases, with 10 bases left in between. The CDR3 bases are TGTGCCAGCAGCTTAGTTGGCGGGGACTACAATGAGCAGTTCTTC. Its translation is CASSLVGGDYNEQFF.